This TCR beta chain is drawn from a study of chemoradiotherapy in HPV16-positive cancers. The table came from immunoSEQ multiplex PCR; TCRdb's copy has only in-frame clones and leaves some out. The data contain 9,000 or so clones, roughly 70% of them singletons. This CDR3 comprises 15 residues. After removal of 10 bases from V and 3 bases from J, the junction contained 8 bases not matched to a gene. Germline V gene sequence: CDR1 MNHNS, CDR2 SASEGT. The source is a human donor with HPV-associated anogenital cancer. This material consisted of tumor tissue, taken from a patient who underwent chemoradiotherapy. The rearrangement joins TRBV6-1 to TRBJ2-6, with TRBD1 identical over 8 bases. CDR3 sequence: CATSGGFGGANVLTF. The CDR3 coding sequence is TGTGCCACCTCAGGGGGCTTCGGTGGGGCCAACGTCCTGACTTTC.